This T cell receptor beta chain was retrieved from a study of blood T cell repertoires in COVID-19. Study information: The United States, Italy and Spain provided the acute and convalescent COVID-19 samples. Sources were T cells, B-cell-depleted T cells, or PBMCs; the material itself was cDNA or gDNA.

Germline V gives CDR1 MDHEN, CDR2 SYDVKM. The CDR3 extends over 17 amino acids. The V and J ends lost 3 bases and 4 bases respectively, with 21 bases between them. Under the authors' procedure: Nucleated cell number was recorded as an estimate derived from reference gene primer amplification. Using immunoSEQ multiplex PCR, the repertoire was profiled, and TCRdb retains in-frame clones only, with some absent. Clonal size and the V and J genes are those of that table, whereas D and trimming came from the DNA. The sample has around 140,000 clones, roughly 89% seen once. Specimen: peripheral blood. This sequence joins TRBV28 and TRBJ1-2; possible D gene TRBD1, 6 bases. The TCR comes from a woman in her fifties or sixties with active or convalescent COVID-19. The CDR3 sequence: CASSFFVKGDWGYGYTF. DNA of the CDR3: TGTGCCAGCAGTTTTTTCGTTAAGGGGGATTGGGGCTATGGCTACACCTTC.